This T cell receptor (beta chain) is drawn from a study of OX40 agonist ivuxolimab in advanced cancers. V was pared by 3 bases and J by 7 bases, with 15 bases of the junction left unmatched. Germline assignment: CDR1 SGHNT and CDR2 YYREEE (reference sequence). The CDR3 extends over 16 amino acids. TCRdb's table, derived via immunoSEQ multiplex PCR, lists solely in-frame clones and lacks some. The table lists about 60,000 clones, around 80% of them singletons. This clonotype originated in an adult with an advanced solid tumor such as melanoma, head and neck, liver or kidney cancer. The J gene is TRBJ1-1, the V gene TRBV5-4; 7 bases are shared with TRBD1. This specimen was CD4+ or CD8+ T cells sorted from blood, taken in a trial of the OX40 agonist ivuxolimab. CDR3 in amino acids: CASSSLPGAGGGEAFF. CDR3 nucleotides: TGTGCCAGCAGCTCACTCCCCGGAGCAGGGGGAGGTGAAGCTTTCTTT.